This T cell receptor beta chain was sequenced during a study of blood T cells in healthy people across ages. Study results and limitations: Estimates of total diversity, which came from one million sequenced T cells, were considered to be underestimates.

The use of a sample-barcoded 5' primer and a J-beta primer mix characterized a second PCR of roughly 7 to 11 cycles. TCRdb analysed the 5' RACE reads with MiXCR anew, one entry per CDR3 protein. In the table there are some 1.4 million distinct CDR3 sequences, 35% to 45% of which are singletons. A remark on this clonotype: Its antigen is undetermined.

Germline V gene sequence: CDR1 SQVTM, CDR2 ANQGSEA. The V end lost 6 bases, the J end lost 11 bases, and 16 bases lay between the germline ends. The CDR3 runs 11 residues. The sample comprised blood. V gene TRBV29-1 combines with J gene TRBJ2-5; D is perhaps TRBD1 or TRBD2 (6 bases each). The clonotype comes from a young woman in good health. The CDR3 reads CSVADYQGQYF. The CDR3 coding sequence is TGCAGCGTGGCGGACTACCAGGGGCAGTACTTC.